This T cell receptor beta chain originates from a study of cytomegalovirus exposure and HLA in healthy donors. The PCR made use of 60 Vbeta and 13 Jbeta primers. Using immunoSEQ multiplex PCR, the repertoire was profiled, and TCRdb retains in-frame clones only, with some absent. The repertoire holds about 120,000 clones, with around 77% as singletons. Germline CDR1 reads SGHRS; CDR2 reads YFSETQ. The CDR3 totals 15 residues. V gave up 3 bases and J gave up 5 bases, with 17 bases separating them. The sequencing input was PBMCs. The TCR originated in a man aged 40-55 years in good health and CMV-seropositive. V is TRBV5-1 and J is TRBJ1-1; D possibly corresponds to TRBD1 (6 bases). The CDR3 spells CASSWARTDGTEAFF. CDR3 bases: TGCGCCAGCAGCTGGGCCCGGACAGATGGGACTGAAGCTTTCTTT.